This TCR beta chain was obtained from a study of T cell responses to AZD1222 COVID-19 vaccine. Study outcomes and limitations: Across the whole spike, CD4 TCRs peaked at regions 160-218 and 743-854. No repertoire was sampled before or during the peak T cell response, only after it. Only six people who got AZD1222 tested seropositive at baseline. Compared with day 0, the breadth and depth of the Spike-specific TCR repertoire rose significantly after two doses of AZD1222.

The CDR3 covers 15 residues. Per the germline V gene, CDR1 is ENHRY and CDR2 is SYGVKD. Trimming cost V 3 bases and J 4 bases; bases outside gene matches: 9. A remark on this clone: The antigen is unknown.

TCRdb's table, derived via immunoSEQ multiplex PCR, lists solely in-frame clones and lacks some. The sample lists tens of thousands of clones; 85% to 90% were seen once. The source is an adult who received the AZD1222 COVID-19 vaccine. The input for sequencing was peripheral blood, taken 28 days after the second AZD1222 dose. The V gene is TRBV10-3, the J gene TRBJ2-7, with TRBD1 matching 7 bases. The CDR3 sequence: CAISDDRVRPYEQYF. The CDR3 DNA is TGTGCCATCAGTGATGACAGGGTGCGACCTTACGAGCAGTACTTC.